Ten or more counts support the clone carrying this T cell receptor (beta chain). Unmatched junction bases numbered 5, after V lost 4 bases and J lost 1 base. Germline V gene data show CDR1 as ENHRY and CDR2 as SYGVKD. The length of the CDR3 is 15 residues. Fresh peripheral blood, roughly 9.8 ml of it, supplied the PBMCs. Amplification of TCR beta CDR3 regions was performed using RNA transcripts as template. The TCR CDR3 was amplified in a first-round RT-PCR using the HTBI primer set. TCRdb ran MiXCR on the multiplex PCR reads and lists one entry per CDR3 protein. Seen here are approximately 150,000 distinct CDR3 sequences, over 8% observed once, and the top ten hold more than 20%. The sample belongs to a study of T cells in Graves' hyperthyroidism and ophthalmopathy.

The sample comprised blood. The chain has TRBV10-3 and TRBJ1-1, with 8 bases lining up with TRBD1. This clonotype originated in a woman under 30 with Graves' hyperthyroidism that later progressed to Graves' ophthalmopathy. In DNA, the CDR3 is TGTGCCATCAGTGGACAGGGGAAGGAGAACACTGAAGCTTTCTTT. As protein: CAISGQGKENTEAFF.